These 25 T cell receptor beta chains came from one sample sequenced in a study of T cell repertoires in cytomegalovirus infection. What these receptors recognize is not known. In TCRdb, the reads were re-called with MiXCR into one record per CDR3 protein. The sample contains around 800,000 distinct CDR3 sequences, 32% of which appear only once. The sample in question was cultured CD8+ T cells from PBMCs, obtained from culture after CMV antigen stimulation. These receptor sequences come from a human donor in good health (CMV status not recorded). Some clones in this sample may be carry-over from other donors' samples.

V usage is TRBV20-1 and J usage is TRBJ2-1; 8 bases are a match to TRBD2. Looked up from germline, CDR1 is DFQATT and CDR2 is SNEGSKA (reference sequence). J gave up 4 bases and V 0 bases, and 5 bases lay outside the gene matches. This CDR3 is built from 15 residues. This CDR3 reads CSARDKSGGYNEQFF. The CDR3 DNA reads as TGCAGTGCTAGAGATAAGAGCGGGGGATACAATGAGCAGTTCTTC.

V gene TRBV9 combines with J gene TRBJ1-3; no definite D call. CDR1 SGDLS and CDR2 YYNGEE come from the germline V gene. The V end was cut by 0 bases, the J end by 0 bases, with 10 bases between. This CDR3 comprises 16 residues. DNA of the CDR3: TGTGCCAGCAGCGTAGAAGGCCCCCCCTCTGGAAACACCATATATTTT. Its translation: CASSVEGPPSGNTIYF.

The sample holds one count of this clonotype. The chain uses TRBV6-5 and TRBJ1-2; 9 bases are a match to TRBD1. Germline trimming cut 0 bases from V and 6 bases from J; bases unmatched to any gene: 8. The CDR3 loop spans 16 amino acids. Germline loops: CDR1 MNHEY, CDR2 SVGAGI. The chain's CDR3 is CASSYSGTGSGDGYTF. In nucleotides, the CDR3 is TGTGCCAGCAGTTACTCTGGGACAGGGAGTGGAGATGGCTACACCTTC.

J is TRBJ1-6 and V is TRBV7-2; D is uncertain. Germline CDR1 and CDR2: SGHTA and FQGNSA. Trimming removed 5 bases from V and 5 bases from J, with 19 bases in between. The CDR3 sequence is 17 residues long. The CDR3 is CASSDHSVTWDNSPLHF. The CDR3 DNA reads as TGTGCCAGCAGCGATCATTCAGTAACATGGGATAATTCACCCCTCCACTTT.

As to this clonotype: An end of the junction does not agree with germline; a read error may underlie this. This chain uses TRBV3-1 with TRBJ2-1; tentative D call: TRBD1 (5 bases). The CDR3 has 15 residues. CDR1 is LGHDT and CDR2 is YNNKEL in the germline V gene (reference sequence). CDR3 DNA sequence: TGTGCCAGCAGAGGGAAGGGCAGGGATTACAATGCGCAGTTCTTC. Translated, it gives CASRGKGRDYNAQFF.

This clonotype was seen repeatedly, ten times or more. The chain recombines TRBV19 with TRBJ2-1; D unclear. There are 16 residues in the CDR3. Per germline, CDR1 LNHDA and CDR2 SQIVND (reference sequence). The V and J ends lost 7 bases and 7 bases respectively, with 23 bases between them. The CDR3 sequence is CASITQRASVGNEQFF. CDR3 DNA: TGTGCCAGTATCACACAACGGGCCAGCGTTGGGAATGAGCAGTTCTTC.

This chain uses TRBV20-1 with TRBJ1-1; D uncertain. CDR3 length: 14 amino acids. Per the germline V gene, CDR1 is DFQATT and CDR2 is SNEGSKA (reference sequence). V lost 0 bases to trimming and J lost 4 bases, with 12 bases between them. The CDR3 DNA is TGCAGTGCTAGAGATCCCAGTTCGGGCACTGAAGCTTTCTTT. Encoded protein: CSARDPSSGTEAFF.

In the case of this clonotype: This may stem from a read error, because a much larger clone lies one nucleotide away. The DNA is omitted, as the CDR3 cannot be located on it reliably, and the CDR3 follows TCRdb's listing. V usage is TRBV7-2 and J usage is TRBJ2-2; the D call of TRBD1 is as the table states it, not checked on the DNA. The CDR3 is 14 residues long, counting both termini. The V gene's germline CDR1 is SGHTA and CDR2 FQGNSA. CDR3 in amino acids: CASRWGLGTGEQFF.

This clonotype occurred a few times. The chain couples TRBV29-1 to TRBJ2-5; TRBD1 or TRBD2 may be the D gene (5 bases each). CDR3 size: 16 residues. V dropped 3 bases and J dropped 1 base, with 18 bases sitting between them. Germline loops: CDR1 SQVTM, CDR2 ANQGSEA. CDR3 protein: CSVEDPGTYPQETQYF. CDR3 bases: TGCAGCGTTGAGGACCCCGGGACGTACCCCCAAGAGACCCAGTACTTC.

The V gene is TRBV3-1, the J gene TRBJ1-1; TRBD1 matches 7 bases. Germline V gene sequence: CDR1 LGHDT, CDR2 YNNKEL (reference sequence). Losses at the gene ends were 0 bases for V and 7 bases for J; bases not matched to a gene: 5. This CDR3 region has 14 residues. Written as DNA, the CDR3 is TGTGCCAGCAGCCAAGACTATGGGGACAGTGAAGCTTTCTTT. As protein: CASSQDYGDSEAFF.

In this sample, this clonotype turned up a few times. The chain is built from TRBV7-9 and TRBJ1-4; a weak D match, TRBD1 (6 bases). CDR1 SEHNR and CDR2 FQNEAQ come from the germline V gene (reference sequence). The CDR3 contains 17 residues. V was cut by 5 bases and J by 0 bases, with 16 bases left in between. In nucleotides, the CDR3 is TGTGCCAGCAGCCTTACCGACAGGACTGCAACTAATGAAAAACTGTTTTTT. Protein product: CASSLTDRTATNEKLFF. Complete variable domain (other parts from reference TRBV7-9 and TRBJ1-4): DTGVSQNPRHKITKRGQNVTFRCDPISEHNRLYWYRQTLGQGPEFLTYFQNEAQLEKSRLLSDRFSAERPKGSFSTLEIQRTEQGDSAMYLCASSLTDRTATNEKLFFGSGTQLSVL.

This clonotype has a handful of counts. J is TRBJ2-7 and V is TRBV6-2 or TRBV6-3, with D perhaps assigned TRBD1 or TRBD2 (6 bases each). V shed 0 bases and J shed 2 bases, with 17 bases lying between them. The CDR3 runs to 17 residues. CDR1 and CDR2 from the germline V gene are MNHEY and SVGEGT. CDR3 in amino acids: CASSYSAGGRVAYEQYV. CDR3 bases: TGTGCCAGCAGTTACTCGGCTGGGGGGCGCGTTGCCTACGAGCAGTACGTC.

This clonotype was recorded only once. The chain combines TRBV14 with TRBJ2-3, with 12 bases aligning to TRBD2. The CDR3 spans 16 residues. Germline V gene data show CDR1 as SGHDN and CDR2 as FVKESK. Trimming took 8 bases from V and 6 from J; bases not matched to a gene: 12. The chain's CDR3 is CASQAQLAGGEDTQYF. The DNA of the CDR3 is TGTGCCAGCCAGGCCCAACTAGCGGGGGGCGAGGATACGCAGTATTTT.

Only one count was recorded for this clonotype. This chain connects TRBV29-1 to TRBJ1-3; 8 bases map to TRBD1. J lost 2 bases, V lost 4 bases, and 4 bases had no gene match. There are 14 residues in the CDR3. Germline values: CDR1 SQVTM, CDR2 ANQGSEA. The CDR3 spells CSVVAQGAGNTIYF. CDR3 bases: TGCAGCGTTGTCGCACAGGGGGCTGGAAACACCATATATTTT.

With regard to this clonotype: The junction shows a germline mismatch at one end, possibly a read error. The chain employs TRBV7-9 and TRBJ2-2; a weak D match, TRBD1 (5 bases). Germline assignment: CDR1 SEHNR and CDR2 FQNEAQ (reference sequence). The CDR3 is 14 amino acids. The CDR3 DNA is TGTGCCAACAGCAACCCTCAGGGTCCCGGGGAGCTGTTTTTT. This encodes CANSNPQGPGELFF.

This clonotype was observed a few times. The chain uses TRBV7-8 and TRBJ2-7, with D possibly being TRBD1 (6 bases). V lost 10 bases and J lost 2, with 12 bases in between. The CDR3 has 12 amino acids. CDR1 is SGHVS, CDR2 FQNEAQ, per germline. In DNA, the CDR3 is TGTGCCACTCGACAGGATGCCTACGAGCAGTACTTC. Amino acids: CATRQDAYEQYF.

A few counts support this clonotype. The chain's CDR3 is CASSFFSDQGGEKLFF. Written as DNA, the CDR3 is TGTGCCAGCAGTTTTTTCTCAGACCAAGGAGGGGAAAAACTGTTTTTT. The V and J genes are TRBV12-3 or TRBV12-4 and TRBJ1-4, with D hard to call. The germline V and J ends were trimmed by 3 bases and 8 bases, with 19 bases remaining between them. This CDR3 is 16 amino acids long.

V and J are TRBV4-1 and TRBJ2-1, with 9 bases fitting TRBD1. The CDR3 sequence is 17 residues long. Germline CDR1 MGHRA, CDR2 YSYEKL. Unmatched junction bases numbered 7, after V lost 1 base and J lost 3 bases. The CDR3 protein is CASSQGQGGPLYNEQFF. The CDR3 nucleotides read TGCGCCAGCAGCCAAGGACAGGGGGGTCCCCTCTACAATGAGCAGTTCTTC.

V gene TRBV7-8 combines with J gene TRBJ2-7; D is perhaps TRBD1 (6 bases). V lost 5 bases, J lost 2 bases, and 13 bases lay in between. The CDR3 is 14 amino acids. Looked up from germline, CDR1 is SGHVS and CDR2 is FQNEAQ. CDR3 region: CASSPSPGAYEQYV. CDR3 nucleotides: TGTGCCAGCAGCCCAAGCCCAGGGGCCTACGAGCAGTACGTC.

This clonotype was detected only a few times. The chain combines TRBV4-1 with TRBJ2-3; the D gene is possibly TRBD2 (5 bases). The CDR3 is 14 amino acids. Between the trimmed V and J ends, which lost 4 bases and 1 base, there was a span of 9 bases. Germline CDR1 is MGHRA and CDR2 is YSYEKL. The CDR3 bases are TGCGCCAGCAGCCCCGACTATGGCACAGATACGCAGTATTTT. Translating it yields CASSPDYGTDTQYF.

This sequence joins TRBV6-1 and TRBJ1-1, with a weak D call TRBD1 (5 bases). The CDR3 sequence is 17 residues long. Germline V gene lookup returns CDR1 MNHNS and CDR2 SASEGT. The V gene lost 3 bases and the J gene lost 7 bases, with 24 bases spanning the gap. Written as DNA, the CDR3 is TGTGCCAGCAGTGACCGGGCGGGGCCTCCATGGATTGGTGAAGCTTTCTTT. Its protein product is CASSDRAGPPWIGEAFF.

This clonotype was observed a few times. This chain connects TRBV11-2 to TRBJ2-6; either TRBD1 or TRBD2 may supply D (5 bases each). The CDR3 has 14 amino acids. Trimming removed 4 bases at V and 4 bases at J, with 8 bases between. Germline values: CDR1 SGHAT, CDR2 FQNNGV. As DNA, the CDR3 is TGTGCCAGCAGCTCCCGGGGCGGGGCCAACGTCCTGACTTTC. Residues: CASSSRGGANVLTF.

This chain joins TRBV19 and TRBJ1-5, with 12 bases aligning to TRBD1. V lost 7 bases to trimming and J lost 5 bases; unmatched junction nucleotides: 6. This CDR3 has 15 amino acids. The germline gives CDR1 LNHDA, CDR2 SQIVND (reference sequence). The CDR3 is CASIAGTGGDQPQHF. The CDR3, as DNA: TGTGCCAGTATTGCCGGGACAGGGGGCGATCAGCCCCAGCATTTT.

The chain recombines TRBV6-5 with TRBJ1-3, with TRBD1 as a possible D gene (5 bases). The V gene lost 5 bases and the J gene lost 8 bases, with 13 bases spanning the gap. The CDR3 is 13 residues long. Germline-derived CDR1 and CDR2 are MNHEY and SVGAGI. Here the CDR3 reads CASSLGLGDTIYF. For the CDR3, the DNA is TGTGCCAGCAGTCTAGGACTGGGGGACACCATATATTTT.

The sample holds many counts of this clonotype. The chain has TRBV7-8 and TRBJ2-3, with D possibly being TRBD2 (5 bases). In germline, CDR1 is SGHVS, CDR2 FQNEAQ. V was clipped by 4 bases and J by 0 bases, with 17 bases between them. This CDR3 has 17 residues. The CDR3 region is CASSSASVGSSTDTQYF. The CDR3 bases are TGTGCCAGCAGCTCCGCGAGCGTAGGGAGCAGCACAGATACGCAGTATTTT.